This record concerns one T cell receptor beta chain sequence. Participants spanned ages 18 to 89 years and resided in roughly 22 US areas. Resolution of symptoms, clearance, or two negative PCRs was present in recovered Cohort 3 donors. The sample comes from a study of blood T cell repertoires in COVID-19. CDR1 and CDR2 from the germline V gene are GTSNPN and SVGIG (reference sequence). Trimming removed 1 base from V and 8 bases from J, with 9 bases in between. CDR3 length: 13 residues. In the authors' methods: Estimation of nucleated cell counts was performed using reference gene primer amplification. The protocol was immunoSEQ multiplex PCR, while the TCRdb copy is restricted to in-frame clones and leaves out a portion. V and J calls and clone size come straight from that table; D and trimming were deduced from the DNA. The sample has 200,000 to 250,000 clones; about nine tenths are singletons.

The source is a man aged 40-49 years who had recovered from COVID-19. Sequencing input: PBMCs or T cells enriched from blood (not recorded which). V usage is TRBV30 and J usage is TRBJ1-6, with D possibly being TRBD1 (6 bases). The CDR3 sequence: CAWSEAGDSPLHF. The CDR3 nucleotides read TGTGCCTGGAGTGAGGCAGGGGATTCACCCCTCCACTTT.